Listed below are T cell receptor beta chains from one sample, sequenced in a study of early T cells in non-severe SARS-CoV-2 infection. TCRdb fed the 5' RACE reads into MiXCR, producing one record per CDR3 protein. The sample records fewer than 30,000 distinct CDR3 sequences, over 8.5% being singletons. Sequencing was done on a sample of whole blood. Source of these receptors: an adult who was a healthcare worker with PCR-confirmed SARS-CoV-2 infection or an uninfected control (not recorded which). CDR3s include the opening cysteine and the closing phenylalanine or tryptophan. Each record gives: clone size, D gene, J gene, V gene, CDR3 DNA, CDR3 protein. A D gene is named only where the DNA matches it firmly. Size is stated for part of the rows, as once, few or many counts, or as a class when the clone is expanded.

many | NA | TRBJ1-2 | TRBV29-1 | TGCAGCGTTGAAACTGACAGAACTTATGGCTACACCTTC | CSVETDRTYGYTF
NA | TRBD1 | TRBJ1-2 | TRBV6-5 | TGTGCCAGCAGCCCAGACAGGGGGCAACTTCCTAACTATGGCTACACCTTC | CASSPDRGQLPNYGYTF
many | NA | TRBJ1-1 | TRBV3-1 | TGTGCCAGCAGCCGAGACCGTGGGGCGGAAGCTTTCTTT | CASSRDRGAEAFF
many | NA | TRBJ1-6 | TRBV6-5 | TGTGCCAGCAGTTACCGGGGGGGTGCGGGCAATAATTCACCCCTCCACTTT | CASSYRGGAGNNSPLHF
few | TRBD2 | TRBJ2-2 | TRBV29-1 | TGCAGCGTCCCAAGAGGTGCGGGGGGGACCTCGAACACCGGGGAGCTGTTTTTT | CSVPRGAGGTSNTGELFF
many | NA | TRBJ2-5 | TRBV7-7 | TGTGCCAGCAGCTTAGGAATAGATAGCCTGGAGACCCAGTACTTC | CASSLGIDSLETQYF
many | NA | TRBJ2-7 | TRBV7-3 | TGTGCCAGCAGCTTTGGGGCGCCTTCCTACGAGCAGTACTTC | CASSFGAPSYEQYF
many | TRBD1 | TRBJ2-7 | TRBV5-4 | TGTGCCAGCAGCTTGGACAGGGGGCGCCTGGAGCAGTACTTC | CASSLDRGRLEQYF
many | NA | TRBJ1-6 | TRBV12-3/TRBV12-4 | TGTGCCAGCAGTCAGTTAGATTCACCCCTCCACTTT | CASSQLDSPLHF
once | NA | TRBJ1-3 | TRBV20-1 | TGCAGTGCTAGAGATCTCAAGGGGACTGGAAACACCATATATTTT | CSARDLKGTGNTIYF
many | TRBD1 | TRBJ2-5 | TRBV15 | TGTGCCACCAGCAGAGGACAGGGGGCTCAAGAGACCCAGTACTTC | CATSRGQGAQETQYF
many | NA | TRBJ2-3 | TRBV5-1 | TGCGCCAGCAGCTTGGCAACAGATACGCAGTATTTT | CASSLATDTQYF
NA | NA | TRBJ2-7 | TRBV6-5 | TGTGCCAGCAGTTACCGTTCCAGTTATAGCTCCTACGAGCAGTACTTC | CASSYRSSYSSYEQYF
many | TRBD2 | TRBJ2-5 | TRBV7-2 | TGTGCCAGCAGCCGTCAACTAGCGGGGGGTTGGGAGACCCAGTACTTC | CASSRQLAGGWETQYF
few | TRBD1 | TRBJ1-6 | TRBV5-6 | TGTGCCAGCAGAGAAACAGGGGCTTCACCCCTCCACTTT | CASRETGASPLHF
many | NA | TRBJ2-1 | TRBV7-8 | TGTGCCAGCAGCTTCGAGGGCTGGCTTAGCTCCTACAATGAGCAGTTCTTC | CASSFEGWLSSYNEQFF
few | NA | TRBJ2-3 | TRBV7-9 | TGTGCCAGCACGAGTGAAACCGGCACAGATACGCAGTATTTT | CASTSETGTDTQYF
NA | NA | TRBJ2-1 | TRBV5-1 | TGCGCCAGCAGCTTGTTGTATGAGCAGTTCTTC | CASSLLYEQFF
many | NA | TRBJ2-6 | TRBV29-1 | TGCAGCGCTGGGGGTCAGGCGGGGTCCTTCTACTCTGGGGCCAACGTCCTGACTTTC | CSAGGQAGSFYSGANVLTF
NA | TRBD1 | TRBJ2-7 | TRBV15 | TGTGCCACCAGCAGAGATCCGACAGGGACCTACGAGCAGTACTTC | CATSRDPTGTYEQYF
NA | NA | TRBJ1-2 | TRBV20-1 | TGCAGTGCTAGTCTACGCTATGGCTACACCTTC | CSASLRYGYTF
few | TRBD1 | TRBJ2-5 | TRBV5-3 | TGTGCCAGAAGCTTGGGAGGGGGACAGAAAGAGACCCAGTACTTC | CARSLGGGQKETQYF
many | NA | TRBJ2-2 | TRBV29-1 | TGCAGCGTTGTTGGTCTTCTGAACACCGGGGAGCTGTTTTTT | CSVVGLLNTGELFF
NA | NA | TRBJ1-6 | TRBV4-3 | TGCGCCAGCAGCCAAGAGAGGAAAGGGGGATATTCACCCCTCCACTTT | CASSQERKGGYSPLHF
many | NA | TRBJ2-7 | TRBV12-3/TRBV12-4 | TGTGCCAGCAGTTTGGGATACAACCCCTACGAGCAGTACTTC | CASSLGYNPYEQYF
many | TRBD2 | TRBJ2-3 | TRBV20-1 | TGCAGTGCTAGATCACTCCGGGGGGTTGGTCTAGATACGCAGTATTTT | CSARSLRGVGLDTQYF
NA | NA | TRBJ1-5 | TRBV3-1 | TGTGCCAGCAGCCAAGGCCCCCAGGGCGAGAAGCCCCAGCATTTT | CASSQGPQGEKPQHF
NA | NA | TRBJ2-5 | TRBV27 | TGTGCCAGCCGGGGCGGCCAAGAGACCCAGTACTTC | CASRGGQETQYF
many | NA | TRBJ2-1 | TRBV29-1 | TGCAGCGTTAAAGAGGGGAACTACAATGAGCAGTTCTTC | CSVKEGNYNEQFF
many | NA | TRBJ1-5 | TRBV7-9 | TGTGCCAGCAGCCCAGATCTGGCCAATCAGCCCCAGCATTTT | CASSPDLANQPQHF
few | NA | TRBJ2-1 | TRBV13 | TGTGCCAGCAGCTTAGACTTGTTCTCTGAGCAGTTCTTC | CASSLDLFSEQFF
medium-sized | NA | TRBJ2-7 | TRBV7-8 | TGTGCCAGCAGCTTGGGGAACGAGCAGTACTTC | CASSLGNEQYF
many | NA | TRBJ1-4 | TRBV6-6 | TGTGCCAGCAGTTCCATGGGCCTCAATGAAAAACTGTTTTTT | CASSSMGLNEKLFF
NA | NA | TRBJ1-3 | TRBV12-3/TRBV12-4 | TGTGCCAGCAGCGGGGGGGCTGGAACCACCATATATTTT | CASSGGAGTTIYF
many | TRBD1 | TRBJ1-6 | TRBV2 | TGTGCCAGCAGGGCGACAGGGAAGGGGTCACCCCTCCACTTT | CASRATGKGSPLHF